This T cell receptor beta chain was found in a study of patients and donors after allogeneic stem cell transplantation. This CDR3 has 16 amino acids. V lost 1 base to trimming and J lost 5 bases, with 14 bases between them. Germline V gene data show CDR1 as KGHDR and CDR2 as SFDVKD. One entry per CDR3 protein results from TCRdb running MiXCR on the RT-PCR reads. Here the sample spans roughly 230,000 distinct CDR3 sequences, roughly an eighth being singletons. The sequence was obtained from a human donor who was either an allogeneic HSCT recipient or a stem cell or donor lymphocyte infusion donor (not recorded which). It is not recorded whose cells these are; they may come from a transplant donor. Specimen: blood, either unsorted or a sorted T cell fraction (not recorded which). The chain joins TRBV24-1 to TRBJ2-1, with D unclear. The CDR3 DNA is TGTGCCACCAGTGATTTCGGAGACCCGATGGACAATGAGCAGTTCTTC. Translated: CATSDFGDPMDNEQFF.